The next 8 T cell receptor beta chains were all read from a single sample in a study of shared clonotypes between healthy human individuals. The repertoire was sequenced with immunoSEQ multiplex PCR; TCRdb's copy has only in-frame clones and lacks some. The sample consists of fewer than 1.6 million clones, around 98.5% of them appearing once. Sequencing input: naive CD4+ T cells sorted from blood. Specified subset: CD45RA+ positively selected. The receptors stem from a man younger than 45 in good health.

The V call is TRBV9, the J call TRBJ2-7, with D perhaps matching TRBD1 or TRBD2 (6 bases each). Germline V gene lookup returns CDR1 SGDLS and CDR2 YYNGEE. This CDR3 is built from 13 residues. V was trimmed by 0 bases and J by 6 bases, leaving 10 bases between them. The CDR3: CASSVVGGREQYF. CDR3 sequence (DNA): TGTGCCAGCAGCGTAGTAGGGGGGCGCGAGCAGTACTTC.

The chain's CDR3 is CAWSGDRAGELFF. CDR3 nucleotides: TGTGCCTGGAGTGGGGACAGGGCCGGGGAGCTGTTTTTT. The chain combines TRBV30 with TRBJ2-2, with TRBD1 matching over 9 bases. The CDR3 is 13 residues long. V lost 1 base to trimming and J lost 6 bases; unmatched junction nucleotides: 0. Germline V gene data show CDR1 as GTSNPN and CDR2 as SVGIG (reference sequence).

The V call is TRBV10-1, the J call TRBJ2-3; perhaps TRBD1 as D (6 bases). This CDR3 spans 17 amino acids. V was trimmed by 2 bases and J by 4 bases, leaving 19 bases between them. Germline lookup yields CDR1 WNHNN and CDR2 SYGVQD (reference sequence). CDR3 residues: CASSERRDRLLPDTQYF. CDR3 sequence (DNA): TGCGCCAGCAGTGAGCGAAGAGACAGGTTATTACCAGATACGCAGTATTTT.

The chain uses TRBV18 and TRBJ2-7; TRBD2 matches 10 bases. The CDR3 loop spans 17 amino acids. V was clipped by 3 bases and J by 6 bases; unmatched bases: 14. The germline V gene has CDR1 KGHSH and CDR2 LQKENI. CDR3 bases: TGTGCCAGCTCACCGGCGCTAGCGGGAGTGGAGGGGAGCGAGCAGTACTTC. Translating gives CASSPALAGVEGSEQYF.

This rearrangement joins TRBV19 to TRBJ2-4; either TRBD1 or TRBD2 may supply D (5 bases each). The CDR3 covers 13 residues. V was cut by 4 bases and J by 6 bases, with 10 bases left in between. Germline V gene lookup returns CDR1 LNHDA and CDR2 SQIVND (reference sequence). CDR3 coding DNA: TGTGCCAGTAGTAACAGTGGGGGAAACATTCAGTACTTC. This sequence encodes CASSNSGGNIQYF.

The V gene is TRBV5-6, the J gene TRBJ1-3; 8 positions agree with TRBD1. The CDR3 is 17 amino acids. V was pared by 2 bases and J by 0 bases, with 7 bases of the junction left unmatched. The germline CDR1 and CDR2 sequences are SGHDT and YYEEEE. The CDR3 bases are TGTGCCAGCAGCTTCCAAATCACAGGGGGCTCTGGAAACACCATATATTTT. This encodes CASSFQITGGSGNTIYF. Drawing the rest from reference TRBV5-6 and TRBJ1-3, the complete variable domain is DAGVTQSPTHLIKTRGQQVTLRCSPKSGHDTVSWYQQALGQGPQFIFQYYEEEERQRGNFPDRFSGHQFPNYSSELNVNALLLGDSALYLCASSFQITGGSGNTIYFGEGSWLTVV.

J is TRBJ2-1 and V is TRBV18; D is possibly TRBD1 (6 bases). The germline V and J ends were trimmed by 2 bases and 6 bases, with 14 bases remaining between them. The CDR3 is 15 residues long. Germline lookup yields CDR1 KGHSH and CDR2 LQKENI. For the CDR3, the DNA is TGTGCCAGCTCACCAGACATGGCAGGGGTCAATGAGCAGTTCTTC. Encoded protein: CASSPDMAGVNEQFF.

The chain couples TRBV5-1 to TRBJ1-2, with no clear D. V dropped 0 bases and J dropped 6 bases, with 6 bases sitting between them. The CDR3 is 12 residues long. Germline lookup yields CDR1 SGHRS and CDR2 YFSETQ. CDR3 protein: CASSLAGHGYTF. The DNA of the CDR3 is TGCGCCAGCAGCTTGGCTGGGCATGGCTACACCTTC. The variable domain in full, completed from reference TRBV5-1 and TRBJ1-2, reads KAGVTQTPRYLIKTRGQQVTLSCSPISGHRSVSWYQQTPGQGLQFLFEYFSETQRNKGNFPGRFSGRQFSNSRSEMNVSTLELGDSALYLCASSLAGHGYTFGSGTRLTVV.